This T cell receptor beta chain appears in the sequencing data of a study of shared clonotypes between healthy human individuals. Study results and limitations: Non-shared clonotypes displayed generation probabilities falling below those of clonotypes present in all four donors. Across a few donors, naive CD4 shared around 5.3%, naive CD8 about 3.2%, memory CD4 about 2.5%, memory CD8 more than 0.35%.

Details on this clone: Its specificity is not known.

The authors' processing: ImmunoSEQ gave junction-only sequences without quality scores, so filtering differed. Method: immunoSEQ multiplex PCR; TCRdb's copy keeps in-frame clones and lacks some. The D gene and trimming were derived from the DNA, and the V and J assignments and clone size from that table. The sample has roughly 2.2 million clones, around 90% seen once. Investigators divided CD4+ cells into CD45RA+ naive and CD45RA-negative memory subsets. Trimming shortened V by 0 bases and J by 0 bases, and 12 bases separated the two germline ends. Germline CDR1 is MNHEY and CDR2 is SVGAGI. This CDR3 contains 16 residues.

The genes are TRBV6-5 and TRBJ2-7, with D possibly being TRBD2 (6 bases). This sequence was found in a man aged 18 to 29 in good health. Some clones in this sample may be carry-over from other donors' samples. The material sequenced was naive CD4+ T cells from PBMCs. Subset defined: CD45RA+ positively selected. The DNA of the CDR3 is TGTGCCAGCAGTTACTCGCGGGGCCTGAGCTCCTACGAGCAGTACTTC. It translates to CASSYSRGLSSYEQYF.